These T cell receptor beta chains were read from a single sample in a study of blood T cell repertoires in COVID-19. Method: immunoSEQ multiplex PCR; TCRdb's copy keeps in-frame clones and lacks some. This sample has 88,000 or so clones, with roughly 89% found just once. Sequenced sample: PBMCs or T cells enriched from blood (not recorded which). The origin of the receptors is a woman between 50 and 59 years old with acute COVID-19. Each CDR3 is given with its conserved first and last residue. The D gene is left open where the match is weak.

d_call j_call v_call cdr3_aa
TRBD2 TRBJ2-7 TRBV5-1 CASSSTSGDSYEQYF
TRBD1 TRBJ2-5 TRBV6-5 CASSRDSRRETQYF
TRBD2 TRBJ2-1 TRBV9 CASSVLAGEQFF
. TRBJ2-7 TRBV5-1 CASSLLVDRSSYEQYF
TRBD1 TRBJ1-6 TRBV6-5 CASNRDRDNSPLHF
TRBD1 TRBJ1-1 TRBV6-2/TRBV6-3 CASRPHTGDRLNTEAFF
. TRBJ1-4 TRBV27 CASSQLRGAVREKLFF
. TRBJ1-5 TRBV19 CASSIPPGAQHF
TRBD2 TRBJ2-2 TRBV7-6 CASSWTSGSITGELFF
TRBD2 TRBJ2-5 TRBV9 CASSEISGSWETQYF
TRBD2 TRBJ2-1 TRBV11-3 CASSQRGTSGIF
. TRBJ1-5 TRBV19 CASSKLVGRGTHSNQPQHF
. TRBJ2-3 TRBV29-1 CSAEPGSTDTQYF